The entry below gives a single TCR beta chain sequence along with its context. The data stem from a study of T cell changes during pregnancy in multiple sclerosis. Per the germline V gene, CDR1 is SGHVS and CDR2 is FQNEAQ. The CDR3 spans 19 residues. The trim removed 1 base at V and 12 bases at J, leaving 20 bases unmatched. Sequencing was performed with immunoSEQ multiplex PCR; in TCRdb, only in-frame clones are kept and a portion is missing. The table lists some 56,000 clones, around nine tenths of them singletons, with less than 3.5% in the top ten. The V and J genes are TRBV7-8 and TRBJ2-3, with 12 bases identical to TRBD2. The material was peripheral blood, obtained in the third trimester of pregnancy. This receptor was taken from a female donor in good health, enrolled as a control in a pregnancy study. The CDR3 sequence: CASSLVVVPSGGAGRRQYF. The CDR3 DNA reads TGTGCCAGCAGCTTAGTAGTGGTCCCTAGCGGGGGGGCCGGGCGGCGACAGTATTTT.